Presented here are 30 T cell receptor beta chains from one specimen sequenced in a study of blood T cell repertoires in COVID-19. Method: immunoSEQ multiplex PCR; TCRdb's copy keeps in-frame clones and lacks some. The data hold approximately 50,000 clones, with roughly 89% observed a single time. Specimen: peripheral blood. These receptor sequences come from a man in his fifties with acute or convalescent COVID-19.

This rearrangement joins TRBV5-6 to TRBJ1-6; weak D call: TRBD1 (6 bases). Germline V gene lookup returns CDR1 SGHDT and CDR2 YYEEEE. Trimming stripped 4 bases from V and 10 bases from J, with 12 bases between. The CDR3 length is 13 residues. As DNA, the CDR3 is TGTGCCAGCAGCCCCGGGACACCCTCACCCCTCCACTTT. It specifies CASSPGTPSPLHF.

This chain uses TRBV7-6 with TRBJ2-5, with a weak D call TRBD1 (6 bases). The CDR3 consists of 16 residues. The V gene's germline CDR1 is SGHVS and CDR2 FNYEAQ. V lost 4 bases, J lost 4 bases, and 19 bases lay in between. CDR3 DNA sequence: TGTGCCAGCAGCTGGTGGGACATTAGGAGTGGAGAGACCCAGTACTTC. This sequence encodes CASSWWDIRSGETQYF. The full variable domain, its missing parts supplied by reference TRBV7-6 and TRBJ2-5, is GAGVSQSPRYKVTKRGQDVALRCDPISGHVSLYWYRQALGQGPEFLTYFNYEAQQDKSGLPNDRFSAERPEGSISTLTIQRTEQRDSAMYRCASSWWDIRSGETQYFGPGTRLLVL.

This chain connects TRBV28 to TRBJ1-6; tentative D call: TRBD1 (6 bases). V was shortened by 9 bases and J by 0 bases, with 9 bases between the two germline ends. Germline lookup yields CDR1 MDHEN and CDR2 SYDVKM. The CDR3 runs to 14 residues. In nucleotides, the CDR3 is TGTGCCAGTCAGGGGAGCTCCTATAATTCACCCCTCCACTTT. Translating it yields CASQGSSYNSPLHF.

This clone was detected a few times. This chain joins TRBV30 and TRBJ1-6; tentative D call: TRBD1 (6 bases). The CDR3 extends over 15 amino acids. Between the trimmed V and J ends, which lost 3 bases and 9 bases, there was a span of 18 bases. Germline V gives CDR1 GTSNPN, CDR2 SVGIG (reference sequence). Here the CDR3 reads CAWRGKQGGGSPLHF. Written as DNA, the CDR3 is TGTGCCTGGAGAGGAAAACAGGGCGGGGGTTCACCCCTCCACTTT.

The J gene is TRBJ2-3, the V gene TRBV5-4, with 7 bases fitting TRBD2. This CDR3 is built from 17 residues. V gave up 4 bases and J gave up 0 bases; unmatched junction bases: 11. From germline, CDR1 is SGHNT and CDR2 YYREEE (reference sequence). CDR3 DNA: TGTGCCAGCAGCGGGGCGTTGCCGGGACTAAGCACAGATACGCAGTATTTT. It yields the protein CASSGALPGLSTDTQYF.

CDR3 in DNA: TGTGCCATCAGCTGGACTAGCGGACAAGAGACCCAGTACTTC. Translating it yields CAISWTSGQETQYF. The chain couples TRBV10-3 to TRBJ2-5; TRBD2 matches at 10 bases. There are 14 residues in the CDR3. Germline V gene lookup returns CDR1 ENHRY and CDR2 SYGVKD. V lost 6 bases, J lost 2 bases, and 3 bases stayed unmatched.

This sequence joins TRBV28 and TRBJ2-5, with D perhaps matching TRBD2 (6 bases). Looked up from germline, CDR1 is MDHEN and CDR2 is SYDVKM. The CDR3 is 15 amino acids. V lost 7 bases and J lost 5, with 20 bases in between. For the CDR3, the DNA is TGTGCCAGCACCCCTGGTCTCGGGAGTCGCGAGACCCAGTACTTC. Its protein is CASTPGLGSRETQYF.

The rearrangement links TRBV5-8 to TRBJ2-7, with 10 bases fitting TRBD1. J gave up 2 bases and V 1 base, and 18 bases lay outside the gene matches. CDR1 is SGHTS, CDR2 YDEGEE, per germline. The CDR3 sequence is 20 residues long. The CDR3 sequence is CASSLFVTGQGPAGPYEQYF. The DNA of the CDR3 is TGTGCCAGCAGCTTGTTTGTTACGGGACAGGGGCCCGCCGGCCCCTACGAGCAGTACTTC.

Details on this clone: At the DNA level, this CDR3 is encoded by other sequences in the same sample as well. The rearrangement links TRBV2 to TRBJ1-5, with 10 bases matching TRBD1. Germline trimming cut 4 bases from V and 6 bases from J; bases unmatched to any gene: 6. CDR1 is SNHLY, CDR2 FYNNEI, per germline. There are 15 residues in the CDR3. CDR3 bases: TGTGCCAGCAGTGTGACAGGGGGCTCGGTTCAGCCCCAGCATTTT. Protein sequence: CASSVTGGSVQPQHF. The full variable domain, its missing parts supplied by reference TRBV2 and TRBJ1-5, is EPEVTQTPSHQVTQMGQEVILRCVPISNHLYFYWYRQILGQKVEFLVSFYNNEISEKSEIFDDQFSVERPDGSNFTLKIRSTKLEDSAMYFCASSVTGGSVQPQHFGDGTRLSIL.

This chain joins TRBV24-1 and TRBJ2-2; the match to TRBD2 covers 10 bases. This CDR3 has 21 residues. With 1 base clipped from V and 4 bases from J, the junction kept 17 bases outside the gene matches. Germline loops: CDR1 KGHDR, CDR2 SFDVKD. CDR3 nucleotides: TGTGCCACCAGTGATTTTCCCCCCGGGACTAGCGCGGGACCGGGCACCGGGGAGCTGTTTTTT. This codes for CATSDFPPGTSAGPGTGELFF.

The chain recombines TRBV11-2 with TRBJ1-3; D is possibly TRBD1 (5 bases). There are 17 residues in the CDR3. Germline V gene data show CDR1 as SGHAT and CDR2 as FQNNGV. Deletions cut 8 bases from V and 4 bases from J, with 24 bases between. The CDR3 nucleotides read TGTGCCAGCCGATTTGGTCTTGGGGCTTCCGCGGGAAACACCATATATTTT. Residues: CASRFGLGASAGNTIYF.

The CDR3 nucleotides are TGTGCCAGCAGCTTAATAGCGGGGGGCCAAGAGACCCAGTACTTC. Its protein is CASSLIAGGQETQYF. The chain combines TRBV7-8 with TRBJ2-5; TRBD2 aligns across 10 bases. V lost 2 bases to trimming and J lost 1 base; unmatched junction nucleotides: 1. This CDR3 is built from 15 residues. Germline assignment: CDR1 SGHVS and CDR2 FQNEAQ.

This chain links TRBV11-2 with TRBJ2-7; D gene unclear. The germline gives CDR1 SGHAT, CDR2 FQNNGV. Trimming removed 5 bases at V and 6 bases at J, with 8 bases between. This CDR3 is built from 11 residues. The CDR3 loop reads CASSGQIEQYF. The CDR3 nucleotides read TGTGCCAGCAGCGGGCAGATCGAGCAGTACTTC.

The chain links TRBV5-6 to TRBJ1-3; 8 bases align to TRBD1. The CDR3 sequence is 14 residues long. Germline assignment: CDR1 SGHDT and CDR2 YYEEEE. The trim removed 4 bases at V and 5 bases at J, leaving 5 bases unmatched. CDR3 in DNA: TGTGCCAGCAGCATAGGACAGGGTCGAAACACCATATATTTT. Amino acids: CASSIGQGRNTIYF.

The genes are TRBV7-3 and TRBJ2-3; 9 nucleotides align to TRBD1. The length of the CDR3 is 14 residues. Germline V gives CDR1 SGHTA, CDR2 FQGTGA. J lost 6 bases, V lost 5 bases, and 6 bases had no gene match. The CDR3 protein is CASSHGQGLDTQYF. The CDR3 DNA sequence: TGTGCCAGCAGCCATGGACAGGGGTTGGATACGCAGTATTTT.

This clone was counted a few times. CDR3 bases: TGTGCCACCCAACAGGGACCCTCCTACGAGCAGTACTTC. It specifies CATQQGPSYEQYF. The rearrangement uses TRBV6-5 and TRBJ2-7, with D tentatively TRBD1 (6 bases). V gave up 10 bases and J gave up 0 bases, with 13 bases separating them. The CDR3 sequence is 13 residues long. From germline, CDR1 is MNHEY and CDR2 SVGAGI.

V and J are TRBV19 and TRBJ2-5; 9 nucleotides align to TRBD2. The CDR3 extends over 16 amino acids. CDR1 is LNHDA, CDR2 SQIVND, per germline (reference sequence). Trimming took 1 base from V and 2 from J; bases not matched to a gene: 5. The CDR3 DNA is TGTGCCAGTAGTATAGGTGGTAGCGGGGGACAAGAGACCCAGTACTTC. Amino acid sequence: CASSIGGSGGQETQYF. The full variable domain, in which reference TRBV19 and TRBJ2-5 provide the parts outside the CDR3, is DGGITQSPKYLFRKEGQNVTLSCEQNLNHDAMYWYRQDPGQGLRLIYYSQIVNDFQKGDIAEGYSVSREKKESFPLTVTSAQKNPTAFYLCASSIGGSGGQETQYFGPGTRLLVL.

The chain has TRBV2 and TRBJ1-1; no clear D. CDR3 length: 14 amino acids. Germline V gives CDR1 SNHLY, CDR2 FYNNEI. V shed 7 bases and J shed 4 bases, with 16 bases lying between them. The CDR3 loop is CASIPVKEGTEAFF. The CDR3 bases are TGTGCCAGCATCCCAGTAAAAGAGGGCACTGAAGCTTTCTTT.

The chain joins TRBV10-1 to TRBJ2-1; 12 nucleotides match TRBD2. Trimming at V came to 4 bases and at J to 4 bases, leaving 2 bases not matched to a gene. This CDR3 has 15 amino acids. Germline V gene data show CDR1 as WNHNN and CDR2 as SYGVQD (reference sequence). The CDR3 bases are TGCGCCAGCAGTGGGACTAGCGGGATATACAATGAGCAGTTCTTC. Protein: CASSGTSGIYNEQFF.

This clone was picked up one time. The chain couples TRBV4-1 to TRBJ1-5; 7 bases align to TRBD1. J gave up 2 bases and V 2 bases, and 6 bases lay outside the gene matches. The CDR3 is 16 residues long. Germline CDR1 reads MGHRA; CDR2 reads YSYEKL. CDR3 DNA: TGCGCCAGCAGCCAACCGGACAGGATCGGCAATCAGCCCCAGCATTTT. The encoded protein is CASSQPDRIGNQPQHF.

This chain uses TRBV3-1 (or the pseudogene TRBV3-2) with TRBJ1-3; D gene ambiguous. Deletions cut 1 base from V and 8 bases from J, with 6 bases between. The CDR3 sequence is 12 residues long. CDR1 is LGHDT and CDR2 is YNNKEL in the germline V gene (reference sequence). The CDR3 loop reads CASSQASYTIYF. The CDR3 DNA reads TGTGCCAGCAGCCAAGCTAGCTACACCATATATTTT.

The rearrangement uses TRBV15 and TRBJ2-7; no clear D. The CDR3 consists of 15 residues. Trimming removed 0 bases from V and 5 bases from J, with 14 bases in between. Germline V gene data show CDR1 as LNHNV and CDR2 as YYDKDF (reference sequence). For the CDR3, the DNA is TGTGCCACCAGCAGAGAGGTTCACGGGTTAGACGAGCAGTACTTC. As protein: CATSREVHGLDEQYF.

V and J are TRBV6-6 and TRBJ2-7; maybe TRBD1 (6 bases). Germline V CDR1 and CDR2: MNHNY, SVGAGI (reference sequence). The CDR3 is 14 residues long. Trimming removed 5 bases at V and 6 bases at J, with 17 bases between. Here the CDR3 reads CASSKTGRLPEQYF. The DNA for the CDR3 is TGTGCCAGCAGTAAGACAGGTCGTCTGCCCGAGCAGTACTTC.

V and J are TRBV30 and TRBJ2-3; 12 bases line up with TRBD2. Germline CDR1 is GTSNPN and CDR2 is SVGIG (reference sequence). CDR3 length: 14 amino acids. CDR3 nucleotides: TGTGCGTCTAGCGGACTAGCGGGGACAGATACGCAGTATTTT. It encodes CASSGLAGTDTQYF.

This clone was counted between two and nine times. This rearrangement joins TRBV27 to TRBJ2-5, with 7 bases lining up with TRBD2. V lost 7 bases, J lost 7 bases, and 9 bases stayed unmatched. The CDR3 totals 13 residues. CDR1 is MNHEY and CDR2 is SMNVEV in the germline V gene (reference sequence). The CDR3 protein is CASKWEGSATQYF. Here the CDR3 DNA reads TGTGCCAGCAAATGGGAGGGGAGCGCGACCCAGTACTTC.

The CDR3 here is CASSPLEREQFF. CDR3 coding DNA: TGTGCCAGCTCACCCCTCGAGCGGGAGCAGTTCTTC. The chain has TRBV18 and TRBJ2-1, with D possibly being TRBD2 (5 bases). Germline values: CDR1 KGHSH, CDR2 LQKENI. V was clipped by 3 bases and J by 10 bases, with 10 bases between them. CDR3 length: 12 residues. The full variable domain, with the rest looked up from reference TRBV18 and TRBJ2-1, is NAGVMQNPRHLVRRRGQEARLRCSPMKGHSHVYWYRQLPEEGLKFMVYLQKENIIDESGMPKERFSAEFPKEGPSILRIQQVVRGDSAAYFCASSPLEREQFFGPGTRLTVL.

The chain joins TRBV4-1 to TRBJ1-1, with 10 bases aligning to TRBD1. Germline CDR1 MGHRA, CDR2 YSYEKL. The CDR3 has 14 residues. The V and J ends lost 4 bases and 8 bases, in that order; junction bases with no gene match: 7. The CDR3 loop reads CASSRLGQGIEAFF. As DNA, the CDR3 is TGCGCCAGCAGCCGGTTGGGACAGGGGATCGAAGCTTTCTTT.

This chain joins TRBV19 and TRBJ2-1, with 12 bases lining up with TRBD2. From germline, CDR1 is LNHDA and CDR2 SQIVND (reference sequence). V lost 2 bases to trimming and J lost 5 bases; unmatched junction nucleotides: 16. The CDR3 has 20 residues. The CDR3 reads CASSIRGRLAGEVWHNEQFF. CDR3 coding DNA: TGTGCCAGTAGTATAAGGGGAAGACTAGCGGGAGAGGTCTGGCACAATGAGCAGTTCTTC.

V gene TRBV20-1 combines with J gene TRBJ1-5; the D gene is possibly TRBD1 (6 bases). CDR1 is DFQATT, CDR2 SNEGSKA, per germline (reference sequence). The CDR3 contains 15 residues. V was cut by 3 bases and J by 6 bases, with 18 bases left in between. The CDR3 protein is CSASVVQGSGQPQHF. The CDR3 DNA follows: TGCAGTGCTAGTGTCGTCCAGGGGTCTGGTCAGCCCCAGCATTTT.

The J gene is TRBJ2-3, the V gene TRBV30; D is uncertain. Germline CDR1 is GTSNPN and CDR2 is SVGIG (reference sequence). Trimming removed 3 bases at V and 6 bases at J, with 16 bases between. The CDR3 runs 14 residues. The CDR3 DNA sequence: TGTGCCTGGAGACCCCAAGGTAGCCCGGATACGCAGTATTTT. As protein: CAWRPQGSPDTQYF. The complete variable domain, with remaining parts taken from reference TRBV30 and TRBJ2-3, reads SQTIHQWPATLVQPVGSPLSLECTVEGTSNPNLYWYRQAAGRGLQLLFYSVGIGQISSEVPQNLSASRPQDRQFILSSKKLLLSDSGFYLCAWRPQGSPDTQYFGPGTRLTVL.